These 21 T cell receptor beta chains came from one sample sequenced in a study of T cell responses to AZD1222 COVID-19 vaccine. The method was immunoSEQ multiplex PCR; TCRdb's version includes in-frame clones alone and lacks a portion of them. In the table there are about 150,000 clones, 80% to 95% of which are singletons. The sample in question was peripheral blood, obtained on day 0 of AZD1222 vaccination. The origin of the receptors is an adult in good health.

The V and J genes are TRBV5-6 and TRBJ2-5; D may match TRBD1 or TRBD2 (6 bases each). The CDR3 has 16 residues. Germline assignment: CDR1 SGHDT and CDR2 YYEEEE. V lost 0 bases and J lost 5, with 17 bases in between. CDR3 coding DNA: TGTGCCAGCAGCTTGGCACCGGGGGCGCTAGGGGAGACCCAGTACTTC. Its protein product is CASSLAPGALGETQYF.

This sequence joins TRBV5-1 and TRBJ2-5; tentatively, D is TRBD2 (5 bases). The CDR3 extends over 15 amino acids. Germline CDR1 is SGHRS and CDR2 is YFSETQ. Deletions cut 4 bases from V and 0 bases from J, with 13 bases between. The CDR3, as DNA: TGCGCCAGCAGCAGACCCGACGGGAACCAAGAGACCCAGTACTTC. Translation: CASSRPDGNQETQYF.

The chain combines TRBV6-4 with TRBJ2-7; D is ambiguous. This CDR3 spans 11 amino acids. In germline, CDR1 is MRHNA, CDR2 SNTAGT. Trimming pared 8 bases from V and 4 bases from J, leaving 9 bases between. This CDR3 is CASVPRYEQYF. The CDR3 region has the DNA TGTGCCAGCGTCCCTAGATACGAGCAGTACTTC.

This chain joins TRBV19 and TRBJ2-1; D gene uncertain. Germline CDR1 reads LNHDA; CDR2 reads SQIVND (reference sequence). The CDR3 is 13 amino acids. Deletions cut 3 bases from V and 4 bases from J, with 7 bases between. CDR3 protein: CASSIWGYNEQFF. The DNA of the CDR3 is TGTGCCAGTAGTATTTGGGGATACAATGAGCAGTTCTTC.

The genes are TRBV7-9 and TRBJ2-1, with a tentative D call TRBD2 (5 bases). The V end was cut by 3 bases, the J end by 2 bases, with 11 bases between. The CDR3 loop spans 15 amino acids. Germline V lookup: CDR1 SEHNR, CDR2 FQNEAQ (reference sequence). CDR3 region: CASSFRGLTYNEQFF. Here the CDR3 DNA reads TGTGCCAGCAGCTTCAGAGGGTTAACCTACAATGAGCAGTTCTTC.

The gene calls are TRBV5-1 and TRBJ2-1; weak D call: TRBD2 (5 bases). Germline CDR1 reads SGHRS; CDR2 reads YFSETQ. V was cut by 0 bases and J by 6 bases, with 13 bases left in between. This CDR3 is built from 15 residues. The CDR3 reads CASSLVRSGVNEQFF. CDR3 DNA: TGCGCCAGCAGCTTGGTCCGAAGCGGTGTCAATGAGCAGTTCTTC.

This chain uses TRBV5-1 with TRBJ2-3; D unresolved. The germline V gene has CDR1 SGHRS and CDR2 YFSETQ. CDR3 length: 14 residues. V lost 0 bases, J lost 1 base, and 6 bases lay in between. CDR3 in amino acids: CASSLGSRTDTQYF. The CDR3 region has the DNA TGCGCCAGCAGCTTGGGATCCCGCACAGATACGCAGTATTTT.

J is TRBJ1-6 and V is TRBV30; TRBD1 is a possible D gene (5 bases). The germline V gene has CDR1 GTSNPN and CDR2 SVGIG (reference sequence). V shed 4 bases and J shed 7 bases, with 14 bases lying between them. The CDR3 sequence is 14 residues long. CDR3 amino acids: CAWTRQMRNSPLHF. CDR3 bases: TGTGCCTGGACCAGACAGATGCGCAATTCACCCCTCCACTTT.

The gene calls are TRBV5-1 and TRBJ1-1; D gene ambiguous. The CDR3 loop spans 14 amino acids. V was cut by 4 bases and J by 0 bases, with 10 bases left in between. Germline CDR1 SGHRS, CDR2 YFSETQ. CDR3 in amino acids: CASSPSGMNTEAFF. CDR3 in DNA: TGCGCCAGCAGCCCCTCGGGCATGAACACTGAAGCTTTCTTT.

The V and J genes are TRBV9 and TRBJ2-3; the D is unclear. The V end lost 4 bases, the J end lost 7 bases, and 13 bases lay between the germline ends. From germline, CDR1 is SGDLS and CDR2 YYNGEE. The CDR3 has 13 amino acids. The CDR3 sequence is CASSSINRNTQYF. CDR3 in DNA: TGTGCCAGCAGCTCTATTAACCGGAATACGCAGTATTTT.

This clone was detected once. This CDR3 is CASSLLAGVNEQFF. CDR3 nucleotides: TGTGCCAGCAGCTTACTAGCGGGAGTGAATGAGCAGTTCTTC. The rearrangement joins TRBV7-3 to TRBJ2-1, with 10 bases matching TRBD2. V lost 2 bases, J lost 7 bases, and 2 bases stayed unmatched. CDR3 length: 14 residues. The germline V gene encodes CDR1 SGHTA and CDR2 FQGTGA.

The J gene is TRBJ2-1, the V gene TRBV7-3; D not certain. V was clipped by 5 bases and J by 2 bases, with 16 bases between them. CDR1 and CDR2 from the germline V gene are SGHTA and FQGTGA. The CDR3 loop spans 16 amino acids. The CDR3 DNA reads as TGTGCCAGCAGCACATTAGGGCTTGGGGCCTACAATGAGCAGTTCTTC. Its translation is CASSTLGLGAYNEQFF.

The chain uses TRBV6-6 and TRBJ1-5, with 9 bases matching TRBD1. Germline CDR1 reads MNHNY; CDR2 reads SVGAGI (reference sequence). CDR3 length: 15 residues. J lost 3 bases, V lost 8 bases, and 8 bases had no gene match. In nucleotides, the CDR3 is TGTGCCAGCTACCTGGGACAGGGTGCCAATCAGCCCCAGCATTTT. As protein: CASYLGQGANQPQHF.

V is TRBV7-2 and J is TRBJ1-3; TRBD1 matches at 10 bases. The CDR3 totals 15 residues. Germline CDR1 SGHTA, CDR2 FQGNSA. The V segment lost 5 bases and the J segment 4 bases; nucleotides outside the gene matches: 5. The CDR3 sequence: CASSPRTGGGNTIYF. In DNA, the CDR3 is TGTGCCAGCAGCCCTAGGACAGGGGGGGGAAACACCATATATTTT.

The rearrangement joins TRBV10-1 to TRBJ2-1; tentatively, D is TRBD2 (5 bases). Trimming took off 3 bases at V and 6 bases at J, with 18 bases between the two ends. Germline V gene lookup returns CDR1 WNHNN and CDR2 SYGVQD (reference sequence). This CDR3 comprises 16 residues. The CDR3 nucleotides are TGCGCCAGCAGTGACCGGACTCGTTTTGGGTCCAATGAGCAGTTCTTC. This translates into CASSDRTRFGSNEQFF.

This chain joins TRBV2 and TRBJ2-5, with a weak D call TRBD2 (6 bases). The CDR3 consists of 12 residues. Trimming shortened V by 8 bases and J by 4 bases, and 11 bases separated the two germline ends. In germline, CDR1 is SNHLY, CDR2 FYNNEI. DNA for the CDR3: TGTGCCAGCCGAGTGGGGGGAGAGACCCAGTACTTC. Its translation: CASRVGGETQYF.

The chain carries TRBV28 and TRBJ1-2; D possibly corresponds to TRBD1 (5 bases). CDR1 is MDHEN and CDR2 is SYDVKM in the germline V gene. Trimming took off 5 bases at V and 4 bases at J, with 8 bases between the two ends. This CDR3 is built from 12 residues. The CDR3 sequence is CASSPGLYGYTF. The CDR3, as DNA: TGTGCCAGCAGTCCGGGACTCTATGGCTACACCTTC.

The V gene is TRBV7-3, the J gene TRBJ1-5; D is ambiguous. The V and J ends lost 0 bases and 0 bases respectively, with 15 bases between them. CDR1 SGHTA and CDR2 FQGTGA come from the germline V gene. The CDR3 extends over 18 amino acids. The CDR3 sequence is CASSLTTRARYSNQPQHF. The CDR3 DNA is TGTGCCAGCAGCTTAACAACTAGGGCGAGGTATAGCAATCAGCCCCAGCATTTT.

This sequence joins TRBV16 and TRBJ1-2, with D uncertain. The ends were cut back, 7 bases at V and 8 bases at J, with 17 bases in the middle. The CDR3 runs 13 residues. Germline CDR1 is KGHSY and CDR2 is FQNENV. For the CDR3, the DNA is TGTGCCAGCACCCAGAGGCCCAGCAGCGGCTACACCTTC. Its protein is CASTQRPSSGYTF.

The CDR3 spells CSVDSGQGVGDTQYF. For the CDR3, the DNA is TGCAGCGTAGACTCGGGACAGGGGGTGGGAGATACGCAGTATTTT. The rearrangement joins TRBV29-1 to TRBJ2-3; 11 bases are a match to TRBD1. The CDR3 has 15 amino acids. The V gene's germline CDR1 is SQVTM and CDR2 ANQGSEA. Trimming cost V 6 bases and J 5 bases; bases outside gene matches: 10.

V gene TRBV28 combines with J gene TRBJ2-7, with D perhaps matching TRBD1 or TRBD2 (5 bases each). Germline values: CDR1 MDHEN, CDR2 SYDVKM. This CDR3 is 17 amino acids long. V shed 5 bases and J shed 0 bases, with 20 bases lying between them. The CDR3 spells CASSKGSGRLFSYEQYF. CDR3 coding DNA: TGTGCCAGCAGTAAGGGGAGTGGAAGGCTCTTCTCCTACGAGCAGTACTTC.